One T cell receptor beta chain is described in this entry. Its antigen is currently not known. No much larger clone is present one base from it, and per-base qualities are unavailable. Another Seattle source contributed samples from volunteer blood donors who had recovered from COVID-19. Each collaborating institution followed its own protocols to collect whole blood in K2EDTA tubes. For TCRbeta analysis, collaborators shipped samples in one of three forms: frozen whole blood, isolated PBMCs, or DNA extracted from either of those sample types. For CDR1 and CDR2, the germline V gene lists SGDLS and YYNGEE. The CDR3 covers 15 residues, taking in both the cysteine and the phenylalanine. The read is trimmed to its CDR3 DNA, 45 bases read in frame from base 1. From V the trimming removes 2 bases and from J it removes 2 bases, while the gene matches leave 6 bases of the junction unaccounted for. This sample was taken from a study of blood T cell repertoires in COVID-19 (dated by TCRdb to 2020 to 2021). The study in broad terms: Collaborator samples came from the United States, Italy and Spain and covered acute and convalescent phases of COVID-19. The prospective study material was composed of cDNA or gDNA derived from T cells, B-cell-depleted T cells, or PBMCs. Subjects who had been exposed to COVID-19, were actively infected with it, or had recovered from it provided the deeply sampled blood TCRbeta repertoires that made up the dataset. The repertoires were released in a freely available public database intended as a resource for research on the immune response to SARS-CoV-2. The samples were drawn from the first 160 participants of the ongoing ImmuneRACE study and from 1,254 subjects provided by 6 global collaborators. The sample metadata nearly always contained a de-identified subject ID, COVID-19 status, age in years and sex. HLA class I and class II types, where available, came from metadata supplied by the sample provider rather than from assay-based typing. The paper as a whole reports these results and caveats: How much clinical and demographic metadata was included differed by source and by participant, and the metadata was provided uncurated.

TCRbeta CDR3 regions were amplified from genomic DNA using the immunoSEQ Assay, a bias-controlled multiplex PCR. The source study handled its data this way. Within the assay, amplification of reference gene primers was used to estimate how many nucleated cells each sample contained. Sequence reads were collapsed and filtered to measure the absolute abundance of every unique TCRbeta CDR3 rearrangement. For each sample, productive Simpson clonality was calculated as the square root of Simpson's diversity index across productive rearrangements. Entries here come from immuneACCESS through TCRdb and include only in-frame sequences with V and J called. Some clones fail to appear in such tables; in the studies checked, an unresolved V gene covers under half of the shortfall, and the cause of the remainder is unknown. The V and J calls and the clone size are those of that table, but D and trimming were determined from the DNA. This sample holds under 300,000 clones; about 88% were observed only once. The top ten clones comprise approximately 2.1% of the sample.

The chain is made from TRBV9 and TRBJ2-5; the central 7 bases match TRBD1. The sequencing sample was made of peripheral blood. The TCR was taken from a woman aged 35 to 49 who had recovered from COVID-19. Here the CDR3 is given as CASSVNPGQQETQYF. The sequenced DNA is TGTGCCAGCAGCGTGAACCCGGGACAGCAAGAGACCCAGTACTTC.